One TCR beta chain is described in this entry. The sample is drawn from a study of OX40 agonist ivuxolimab in advanced cancers. CDR1 MGHRA and CDR2 YSYEKL come from the germline V gene. V dropped 3 bases and J dropped 2 bases, with 10 bases sitting between them. This CDR3 has 14 amino acids. Produced via immunoSEQ multiplex PCR; TCRdb's table is partial and in-frame only. The table includes about 43,000 clones, about 80% detected once. The sequence was obtained from an adult with an advanced solid tumor such as melanoma, head and neck, liver or kidney cancer. The chain joins TRBV4-1 to TRBJ1-2, with a possible D match to TRBD1 (5 bases). This specimen was CD4+ or CD8+ T cells sorted from blood, taken in a trial of the OX40 agonist ivuxolimab. CDR3 in amino acids: CASSQQGSNYGYTF. The CDR3 bases are TGCGCCAGCAGCCAGCAGGGATCCAACTATGGCTACACCTTC.